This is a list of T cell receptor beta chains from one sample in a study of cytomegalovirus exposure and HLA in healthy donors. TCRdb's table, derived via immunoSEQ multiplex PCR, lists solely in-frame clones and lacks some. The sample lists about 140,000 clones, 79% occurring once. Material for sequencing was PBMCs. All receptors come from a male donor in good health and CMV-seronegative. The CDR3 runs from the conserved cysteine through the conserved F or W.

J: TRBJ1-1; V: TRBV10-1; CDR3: CASSESGNLEAFF
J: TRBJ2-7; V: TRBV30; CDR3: CAWSPQENYEQYF
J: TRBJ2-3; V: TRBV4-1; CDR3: CASSQGGQAYTDTQYF
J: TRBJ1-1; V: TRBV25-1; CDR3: CASSENQGTEAFF
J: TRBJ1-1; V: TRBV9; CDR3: CASSVRPMNTEAFF
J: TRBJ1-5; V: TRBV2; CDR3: CASSVESGGNQPQHF
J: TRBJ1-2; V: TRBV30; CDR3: CACYRGRSLYGYTF
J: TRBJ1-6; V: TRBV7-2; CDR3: CASSPDGTGVNSPLHF
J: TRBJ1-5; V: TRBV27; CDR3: CASSLIGQGAEQPQHF
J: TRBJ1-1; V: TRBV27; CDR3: CASSHGDGATEAFF
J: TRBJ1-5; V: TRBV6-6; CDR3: CASCRQIYQPQHF
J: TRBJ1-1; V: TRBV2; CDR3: CASRGQGASVTEAFF
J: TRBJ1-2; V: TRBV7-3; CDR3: CASSLMGDRPTF
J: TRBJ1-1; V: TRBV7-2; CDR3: CASSVLEGGGTEAFF
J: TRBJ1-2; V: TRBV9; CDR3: CASSNHRGLPPSYGYTF
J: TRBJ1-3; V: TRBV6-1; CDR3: CASSDAPGGTPVGNTIYF
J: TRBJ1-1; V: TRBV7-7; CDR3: CASSPIYEGATEAFF
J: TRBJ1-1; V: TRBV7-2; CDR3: CASSPQGDTEAFF
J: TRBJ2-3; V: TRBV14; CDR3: CASSQQTWEARAAELTDTQYF
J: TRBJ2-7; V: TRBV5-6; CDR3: CASSFQQGHEQYF
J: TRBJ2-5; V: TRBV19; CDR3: CASSIGLDQETQYF
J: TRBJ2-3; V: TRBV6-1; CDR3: CASSGGGGAPDTQYF
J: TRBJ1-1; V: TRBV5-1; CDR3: CASSGVQGGNTEAFF
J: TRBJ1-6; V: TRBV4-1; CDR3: CASSQGRRGRSPLHF
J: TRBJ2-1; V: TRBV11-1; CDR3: CASSLTRAAGNEQFF
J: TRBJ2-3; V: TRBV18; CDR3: CASSPGSAGTDTQYF
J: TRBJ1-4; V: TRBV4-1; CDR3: CASSRTGGANEKLFF
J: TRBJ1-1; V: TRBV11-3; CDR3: CASSSRGQVPSRRAFF
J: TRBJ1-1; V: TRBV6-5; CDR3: CASAGGQNTEAFF
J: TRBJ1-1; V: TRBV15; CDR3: CATSSPSRGYAEAFF
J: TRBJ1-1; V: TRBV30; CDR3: CAWSPIRGQGFLIAFF
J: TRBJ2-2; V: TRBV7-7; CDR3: CAARGNTGELFF